This T cell receptor (beta chain) was profiled in a study of early T cells in non-severe SARS-CoV-2 infection. Study in general: Bulk RNA isolated from unsorted whole blood underwent sequencing; chains were not paired.

CDR1 and CDR2 (germline): DFQATT, SNEGSKA (reference sequence). V lost 5 bases, J lost 7 bases, and 9 bases lay in between. CDR3 length: 11 residues. As concerns this clonotype: Its matching antigen is unknown.

In the library, individual cDNA molecules carried attached unique molecular identifiers. MiXCR, applied by TCRdb to the 5' RACE reads, yields one record per CDR3 protein. Seen here are about 98,000 distinct CDR3 sequences, around 10% observed once, and the top ten hold around 5%. Findings and caveats of the study: CD4 and private specificities were missed by VDJdb matching, which favored anti-spike CD8 responses.

The chain links TRBV20-1 to TRBJ2-1; no definite D call. The clonotype originates from an adult who was a healthcare worker with PCR-confirmed SARS-CoV-2 infection or an uninfected control (not recorded which). The sample consisted of whole blood. The CDR3 sequence is CSAGRWNEQFF. The CDR3 region has the DNA TGCAGTGCTGGAAGGTGGAATGAGCAGTTCTTC.